These T cell receptor beta chains were read from a single sample in a study of identical twins. From the 5' RACE reads, TCRdb called clonotypes with MiXCR, one entry per CDR3 protein. The repertoire holds about 900,000 distinct CDR3 sequences, with roughly 12% as singletons. The sample was also linked to a second study, of yellow fever vaccine responses in identical twins.

Sequenced material: PBMCs. These receptors originate from a woman aged 18 to 35 in good health. The CDR3 runs from the conserved cysteine through the conserved F or W.

v_gene	j_gene	len	CDR3aa
TRBV24-1	TRBJ2-1	18	CATSDLGLAGDSNNEQFF
TRBV3-1	TRBJ1-1	15	CASSQDLLGHTEAFF
TRBV6-2/TRBV6-3	TRBJ2-1	20	CASSPGGEGGPFFSSNEQFF
TRBV12-5	TRBJ2-2	16	CASGLTIDREAGELFF
TRBV12-3/TRBV12-4	TRBJ2-1	17	CASYITSGTRTYNEQFF
TRBV11-2	TRBJ2-1	17	CASSLTRIQSSYNEQFF
TRBV20-1	TRBJ2-7	13	CSARDKGDYEQYF
TRBV5-1	TRBJ2-7	14	CASSDHRVLYEQYF
TRBV21-1	TRBJ2-1	16	CASSKSSSGGNNEQFF
TRBV27	TRBJ2-5	17	CASRLSGGGIYGETQYF
TRBV28	TRBJ2-7	16	CASSSGLAGVQYEQYF
TRBV20-1	TRBJ2-3	17	CSGTSGSGLVRTDTQYF
TRBV20-1	TRBJ2-1	14	CSALAGGPYNEQFF
TRBV5-1	TRBJ2-3	17	CASSLDVSGGRRDTQYF
TRBV2	TRBJ1-1	13	CASRWAENTEAFF